This T cell receptor beta chain comes out of a study of T cell responses to AZD1222 COVID-19 vaccine. The sample holds one count of this clone. Its target is not known. Germline CDR1 is SGHAT and CDR2 is FQNNGV. The CDR3 contains 14 residues. V was trimmed by 1 base and J by 8 bases, leaving 11 bases between them. Profiled with immunoSEQ multiplex PCR; TCRdb holds only in-frame clones, not every one. The sample includes about 160,000 clones, 85% to 90% of them seen just once. Regarding the study as a whole: In all cases, repertoires were sampled only after the peak T cell response. Regions 160-218 and 743-854 dominated among vaccine-associated CD4 TCRs spanning spike. Baseline seropositivity characterized only a handful of AZD1222 recipients.

The chain has TRBV11-2 and TRBJ1-4; no definite D call. The sample was peripheral blood, taken on day 0 of AZD1222 vaccination. The receptor's source is an adult in good health. This chain's CDR3 is CASSLVLSGEKLFF. CDR3 DNA: TGTGCCAGCAGCTTAGTACTGTCGGGAGAAAAACTGTTTTTT.